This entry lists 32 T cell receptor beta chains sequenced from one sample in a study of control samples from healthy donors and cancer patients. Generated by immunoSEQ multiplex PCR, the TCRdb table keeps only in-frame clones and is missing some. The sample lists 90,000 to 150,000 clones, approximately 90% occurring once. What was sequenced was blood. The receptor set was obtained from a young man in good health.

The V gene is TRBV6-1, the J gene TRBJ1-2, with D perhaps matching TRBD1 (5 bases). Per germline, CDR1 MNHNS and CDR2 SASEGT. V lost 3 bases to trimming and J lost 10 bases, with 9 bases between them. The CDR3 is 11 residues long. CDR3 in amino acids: CASSEGPSYTF. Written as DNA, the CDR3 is TGTGCCAGCAGTGAGGGACCGTCCTACACCTTC.

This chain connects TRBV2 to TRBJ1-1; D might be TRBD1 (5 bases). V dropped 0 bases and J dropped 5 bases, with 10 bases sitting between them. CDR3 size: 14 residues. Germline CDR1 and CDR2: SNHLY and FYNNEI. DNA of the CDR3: TGTGCCAGCAGTGAAGCGCGGGGGAAGACTGAAGCTTTCTTT. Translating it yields CASSEARGKTEAFF.

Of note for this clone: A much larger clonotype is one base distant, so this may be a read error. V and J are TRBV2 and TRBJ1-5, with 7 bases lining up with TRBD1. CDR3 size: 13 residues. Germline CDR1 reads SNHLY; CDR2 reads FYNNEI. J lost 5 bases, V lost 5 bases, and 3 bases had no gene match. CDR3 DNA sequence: TGTGCCAGCAGTTATACAGGGGATCAGCCCCAGCATTTT. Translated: CASSYTGDQPQHF.

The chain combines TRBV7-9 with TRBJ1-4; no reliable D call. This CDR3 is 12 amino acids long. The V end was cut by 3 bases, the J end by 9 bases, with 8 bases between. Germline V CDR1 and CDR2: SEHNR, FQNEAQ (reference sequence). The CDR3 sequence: CASSLESQKLFF. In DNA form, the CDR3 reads TGTGCCAGCAGCTTGGAGAGCCAAAAACTGTTTTTT.

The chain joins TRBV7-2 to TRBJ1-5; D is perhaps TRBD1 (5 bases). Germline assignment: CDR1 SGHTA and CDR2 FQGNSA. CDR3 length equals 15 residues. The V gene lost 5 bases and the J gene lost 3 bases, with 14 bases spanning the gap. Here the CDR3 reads CASSPTAGNNQPQHF. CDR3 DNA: TGTGCCAGCAGCCCCACCGCAGGGAACAATCAGCCCCAGCATTTT.

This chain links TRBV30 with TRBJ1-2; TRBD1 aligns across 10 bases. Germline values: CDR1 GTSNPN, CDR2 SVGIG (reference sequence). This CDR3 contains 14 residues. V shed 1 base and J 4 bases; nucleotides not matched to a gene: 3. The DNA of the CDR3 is TGTGCCTGGAGTGGGGACAGGGGATCCTATGGCTACACCTTC. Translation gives CAWSGDRGSYGYTF.

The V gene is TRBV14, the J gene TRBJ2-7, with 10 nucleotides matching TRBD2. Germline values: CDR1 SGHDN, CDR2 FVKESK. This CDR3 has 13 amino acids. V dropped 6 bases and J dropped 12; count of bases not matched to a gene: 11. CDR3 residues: CASSPRVAGGLYF. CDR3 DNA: TGTGCCAGCAGTCCCCGGGTAGCGGGGGGACTGTACTTC. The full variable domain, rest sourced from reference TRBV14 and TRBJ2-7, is EAGVTQFPSHSVIEKGQTVTLRCDPISGHDNLYWYRRVMGKEIKFLLHFVKESKQDESGMPNNRFLAERTGGTYSTLKVQPAELEDSGVYFCASSPRVAGGLYFGPGTRLTVT.

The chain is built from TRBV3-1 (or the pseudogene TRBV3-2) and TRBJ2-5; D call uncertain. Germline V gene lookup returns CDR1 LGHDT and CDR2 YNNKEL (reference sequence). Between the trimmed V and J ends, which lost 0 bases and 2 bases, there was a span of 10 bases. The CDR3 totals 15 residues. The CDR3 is CASSQDNRAQETQYF. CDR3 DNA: TGTGCCAGCAGCCAAGATAACAGAGCTCAAGAGACCCAGTACTTC.

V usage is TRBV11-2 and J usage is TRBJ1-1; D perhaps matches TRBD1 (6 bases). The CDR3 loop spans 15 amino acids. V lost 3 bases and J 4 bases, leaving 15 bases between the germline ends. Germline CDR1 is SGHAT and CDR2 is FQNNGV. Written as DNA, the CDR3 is TGTGCCAGCAGCTTGACTGGGGGGCTTGCCACTGAAGCTTTCTTT. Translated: CASSLTGGLATEAFF.

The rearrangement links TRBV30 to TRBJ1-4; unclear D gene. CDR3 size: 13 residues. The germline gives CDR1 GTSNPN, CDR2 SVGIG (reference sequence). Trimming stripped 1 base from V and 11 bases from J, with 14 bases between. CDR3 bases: TGTGCCTGGAGTGGGGGTAGCGCGGGGAAACTGTTTTTT. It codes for CAWSGGSAGKLFF.

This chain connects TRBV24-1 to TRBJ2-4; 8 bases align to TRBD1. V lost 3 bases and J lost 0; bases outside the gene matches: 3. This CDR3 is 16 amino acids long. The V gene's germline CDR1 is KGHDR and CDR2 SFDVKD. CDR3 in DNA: TGTGCCACCAGTGATGCAGGGGGCCTAGCCAAAAACATTCAGTACTTC. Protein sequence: CATSDAGGLAKNIQYF.

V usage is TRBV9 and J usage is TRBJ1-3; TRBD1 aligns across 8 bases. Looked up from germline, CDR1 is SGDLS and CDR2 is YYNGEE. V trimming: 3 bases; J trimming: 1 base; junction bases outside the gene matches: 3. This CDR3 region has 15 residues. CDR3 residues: CASSDHRGSGNTIYF. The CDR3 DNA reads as TGTGCCAGCAGCGACCACAGGGGGTCTGGAAACACCATATATTTT.

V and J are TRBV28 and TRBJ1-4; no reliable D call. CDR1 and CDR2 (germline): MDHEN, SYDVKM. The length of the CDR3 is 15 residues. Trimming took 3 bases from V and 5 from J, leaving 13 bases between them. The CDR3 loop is CASSLETARNEKLFF. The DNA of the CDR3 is TGTGCCAGCAGTTTGGAGACCGCTCGAAATGAAAAACTGTTTTTT.

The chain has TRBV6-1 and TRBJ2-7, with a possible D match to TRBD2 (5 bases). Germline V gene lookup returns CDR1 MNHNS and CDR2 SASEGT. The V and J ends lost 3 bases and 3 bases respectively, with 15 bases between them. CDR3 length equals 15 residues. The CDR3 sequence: CASSDLARTYYEQYF. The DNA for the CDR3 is TGTGCCAGCAGTGACCTGGCAAGGACTTACTACGAGCAGTACTTC.

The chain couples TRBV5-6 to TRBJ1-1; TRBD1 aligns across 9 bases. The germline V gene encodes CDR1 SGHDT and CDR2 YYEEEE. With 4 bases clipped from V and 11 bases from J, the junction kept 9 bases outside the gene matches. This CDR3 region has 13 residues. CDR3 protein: CASSGDRAERAFF. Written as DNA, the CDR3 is TGTGCCAGCAGCGGGGACAGGGCGGAACGGGCTTTCTTT.

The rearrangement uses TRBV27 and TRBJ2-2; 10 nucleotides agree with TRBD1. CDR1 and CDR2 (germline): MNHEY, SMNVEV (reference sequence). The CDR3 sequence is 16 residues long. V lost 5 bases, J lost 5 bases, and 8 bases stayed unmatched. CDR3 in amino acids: CASSIRQGARTGELFF. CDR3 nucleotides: TGTGCCAGCAGTATCCGACAGGGGGCAAGAACCGGGGAGCTGTTTTTT.

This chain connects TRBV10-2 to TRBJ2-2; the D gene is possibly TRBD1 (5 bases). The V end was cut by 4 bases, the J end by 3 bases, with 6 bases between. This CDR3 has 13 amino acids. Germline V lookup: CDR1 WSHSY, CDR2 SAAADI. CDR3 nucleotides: TGCGCCAGCAGTGGACAGCACACCGGGGAGCTGTTTTTT. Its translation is CASSGQHTGELFF.

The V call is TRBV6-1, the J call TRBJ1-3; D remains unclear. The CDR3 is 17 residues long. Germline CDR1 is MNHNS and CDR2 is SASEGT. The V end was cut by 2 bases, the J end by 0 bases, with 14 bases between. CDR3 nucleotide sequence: TGTGCCAGCAGTGAACATGGCGGACGGAGCTCTGGAAACACCATATATTTT. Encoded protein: CASSEHGGRSSGNTIYF.

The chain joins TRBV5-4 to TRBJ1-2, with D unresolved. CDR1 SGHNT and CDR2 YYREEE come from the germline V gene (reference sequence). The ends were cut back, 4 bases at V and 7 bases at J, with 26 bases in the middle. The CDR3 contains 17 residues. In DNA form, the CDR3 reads TGTGCCAGCAGCCCCCCCAGGACCGGCAGCGGATGGGTTGGCTACACCTTC. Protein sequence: CASSPPRTGSGWVGYTF. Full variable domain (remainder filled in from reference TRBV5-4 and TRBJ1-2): ETGVTQSPTHLIKTRGQQVTLRCSSQSGHNTVSWYQQALGQGPQFIFQYYREEENGRGNFPPRFSGLQFPNYSSELNVNALELDDSALYLCASSPPRTGSGWVGYTFGSGTRLTVV.

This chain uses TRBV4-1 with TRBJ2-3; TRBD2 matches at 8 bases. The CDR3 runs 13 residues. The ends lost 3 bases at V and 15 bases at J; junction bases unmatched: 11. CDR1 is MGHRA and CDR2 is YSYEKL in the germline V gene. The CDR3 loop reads CASSQRSGTSGYF. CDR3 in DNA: TGCGCCAGCAGCCAGCGCTCCGGGACTAGTGGTTATTTT.

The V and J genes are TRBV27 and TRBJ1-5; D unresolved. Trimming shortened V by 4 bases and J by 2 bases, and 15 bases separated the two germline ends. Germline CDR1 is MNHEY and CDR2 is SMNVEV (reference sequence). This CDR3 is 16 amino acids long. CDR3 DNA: TGTGCCAGCAGTTCTCGTCCCGGGAGCGGCAATCAGCCCCAGCATTTT. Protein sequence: CASSSRPGSGNQPQHF.

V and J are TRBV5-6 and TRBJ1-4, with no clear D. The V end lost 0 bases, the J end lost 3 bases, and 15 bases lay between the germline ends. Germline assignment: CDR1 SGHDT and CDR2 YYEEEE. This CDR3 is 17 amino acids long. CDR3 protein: CASSLAPGRSANEKLFF. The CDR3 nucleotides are TGTGCCAGCAGCTTGGCTCCCGGGCGTTCAGCTAATGAAAAACTGTTTTTT.

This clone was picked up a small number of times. CDR3 DNA: TGCGCCAGCAGTGCCGGTAACACTGAAGCTTTCTTT. Its protein is CASSAGNTEAFF. The chain carries TRBV10-1 and TRBJ1-1; D is uncertain. The CDR3 length is 12 residues. In germline, CDR1 is WNHNN, CDR2 SYGVQD (reference sequence). V dropped 4 bases and J dropped 2 bases, with 5 bases sitting between them.

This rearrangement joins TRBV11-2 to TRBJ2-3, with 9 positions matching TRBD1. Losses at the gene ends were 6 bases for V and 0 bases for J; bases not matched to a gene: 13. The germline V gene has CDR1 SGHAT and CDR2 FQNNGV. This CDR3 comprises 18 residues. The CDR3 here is CASRSGTGYLISTDTQYF. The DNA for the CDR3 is TGTGCCAGCAGGTCCGGGACAGGGTACCTAATAAGCACAGATACGCAGTATTTT.

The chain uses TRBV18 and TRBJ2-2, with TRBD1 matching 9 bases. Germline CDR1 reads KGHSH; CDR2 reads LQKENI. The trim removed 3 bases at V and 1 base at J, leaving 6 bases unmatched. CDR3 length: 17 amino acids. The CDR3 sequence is CASSPLTGGMNTGELFF. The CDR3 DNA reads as TGTGCCAGCTCACCCTTAACAGGGGGCATGAACACCGGGGAGCTGTTTTTT. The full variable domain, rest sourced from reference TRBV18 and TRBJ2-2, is NAGVMQNPRHLVRRRGQEARLRCSPMKGHSHVYWYRQLPEEGLKFMVYLQKENIIDESGMPKERFSAEFPKEGPSILRIQQVVRGDSAAYFCASSPLTGGMNTGELFFGEGSRLTVL.

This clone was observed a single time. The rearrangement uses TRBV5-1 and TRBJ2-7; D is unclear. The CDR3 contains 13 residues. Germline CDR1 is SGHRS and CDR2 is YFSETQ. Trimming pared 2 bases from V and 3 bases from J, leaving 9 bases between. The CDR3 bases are TGCGCCAGCAGCTTTAGGCCCAGCTACGAGCAGTACGTC. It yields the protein CASSFRPSYEQYV.

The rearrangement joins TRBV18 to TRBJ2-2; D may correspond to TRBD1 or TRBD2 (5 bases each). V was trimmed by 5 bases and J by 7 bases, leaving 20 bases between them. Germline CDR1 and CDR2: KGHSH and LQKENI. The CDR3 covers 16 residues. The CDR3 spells CASSSTSSVGDGELFF. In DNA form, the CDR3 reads TGTGCCAGCTCATCCACGTCTTCGGTGGGGGACGGGGAGCTGTTTTTT.

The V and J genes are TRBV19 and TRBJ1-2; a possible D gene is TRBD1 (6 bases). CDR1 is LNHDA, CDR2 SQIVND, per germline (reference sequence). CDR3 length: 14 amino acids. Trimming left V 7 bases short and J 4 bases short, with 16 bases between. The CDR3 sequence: CASTDTGTTYGYTF. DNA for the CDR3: TGTGCCAGTACGGATACAGGGACTACCTATGGCTACACCTTC.

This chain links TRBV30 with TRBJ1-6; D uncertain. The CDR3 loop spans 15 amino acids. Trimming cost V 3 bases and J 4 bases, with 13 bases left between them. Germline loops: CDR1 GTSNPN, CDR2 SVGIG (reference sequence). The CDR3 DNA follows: TGTGCCTGGAGGCCCCCAGCTCTTTATAATTCACCCCTCCACTTT. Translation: CAWRPPALYNSPLHF.

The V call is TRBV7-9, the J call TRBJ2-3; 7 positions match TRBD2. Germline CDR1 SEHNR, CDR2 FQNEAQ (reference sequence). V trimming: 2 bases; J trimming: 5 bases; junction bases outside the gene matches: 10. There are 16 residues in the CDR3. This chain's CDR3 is CASSLTSGRGQDTQYF. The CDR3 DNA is TGTGCCAGCAGCTTAACCTCTGGGAGGGGCCAAGATACGCAGTATTTT.

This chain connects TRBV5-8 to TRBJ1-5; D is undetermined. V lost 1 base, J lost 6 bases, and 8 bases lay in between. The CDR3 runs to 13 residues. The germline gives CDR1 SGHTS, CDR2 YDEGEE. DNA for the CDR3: TGTGCCAGCAGCTTGTTCGGAGGTCAGCCCCAGCATTTT. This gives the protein CASSLFGGQPQHF.

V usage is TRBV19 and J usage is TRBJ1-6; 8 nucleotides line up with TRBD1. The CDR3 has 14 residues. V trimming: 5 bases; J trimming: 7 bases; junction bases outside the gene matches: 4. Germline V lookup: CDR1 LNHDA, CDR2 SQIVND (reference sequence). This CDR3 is CASSWDRFNSPLHF. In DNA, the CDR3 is TGTGCCAGTAGTTGGGACAGGTTCAATTCACCCCTCCACTTT.